This TCR beta chain came from a study of blood T cell repertoires in COVID-19. Study overall: T cells, B-cell-depleted T cells, or PBMCs supplied cDNA or gDNA.

As handled by the study authors: Amplification from reference gene primers served as the basis for estimated nucleated cell counts. Here immunoSEQ multiplex PCR was the method, and the copy in TCRdb shows in-frame clones only, minus some. The V and J calls and the clone size are those of that table, but D and trimming were determined from the DNA. The sample yields approximately 300,000 clones, about 88% seen once. V dropped 6 bases and J dropped 0; count of bases not matched to a gene: 9. The germline V gene encodes CDR1 MDHEN and CDR2 SYDVKM. The CDR3 extends over 17 amino acids. The sequence came from a man aged 55 to 69 who had recovered from COVID-19. Sequenced sample: PBMCs or T cells enriched from blood (not recorded which). The chain employs TRBV28 and TRBJ1-1; TRBD1 aligns across 11 bases. CDR3 DNA: TGTGCCAGCAGCACCGGGACAGGGGGACTTGTGAACACTGAAGCTTTCTTT. This translates into CASSTGTGGLVNTEAFF.